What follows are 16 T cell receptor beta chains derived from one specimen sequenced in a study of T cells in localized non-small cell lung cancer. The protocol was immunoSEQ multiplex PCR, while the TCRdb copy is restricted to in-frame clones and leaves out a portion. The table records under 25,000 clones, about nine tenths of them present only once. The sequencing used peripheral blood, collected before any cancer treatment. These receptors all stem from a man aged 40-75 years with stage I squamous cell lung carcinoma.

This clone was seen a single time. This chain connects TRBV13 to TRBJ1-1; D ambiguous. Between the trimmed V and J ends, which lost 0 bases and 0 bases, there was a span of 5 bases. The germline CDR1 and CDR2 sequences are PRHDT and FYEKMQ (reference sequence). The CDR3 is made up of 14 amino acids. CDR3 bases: TGTGCCAGCAGCTTAGGAACACTGAACACTGAAGCTTTCTTT. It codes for CASSLGTLNTEAFF.

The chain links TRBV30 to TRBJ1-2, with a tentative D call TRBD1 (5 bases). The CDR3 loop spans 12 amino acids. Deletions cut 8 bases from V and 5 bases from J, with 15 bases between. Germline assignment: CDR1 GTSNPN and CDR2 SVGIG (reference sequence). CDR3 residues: CAGPGTEYGYTF. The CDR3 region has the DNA TGTGCCGGGCCCGGGACGGAGTATGGCTACACCTTC.

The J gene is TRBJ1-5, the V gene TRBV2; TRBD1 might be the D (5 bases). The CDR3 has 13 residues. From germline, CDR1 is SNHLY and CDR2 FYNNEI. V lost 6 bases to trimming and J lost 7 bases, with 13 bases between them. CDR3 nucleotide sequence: TGTGCCAGCAGCGGGACTATAGGGCAGCCCCAGCATTTT. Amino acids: CASSGTIGQPQHF.

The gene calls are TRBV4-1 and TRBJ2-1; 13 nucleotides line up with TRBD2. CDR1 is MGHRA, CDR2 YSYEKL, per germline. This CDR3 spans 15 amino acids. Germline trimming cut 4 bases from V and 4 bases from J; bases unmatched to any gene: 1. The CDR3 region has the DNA TGCGCCAGCAGCCCACTAGCGGGGGGGTACAATGAGCAGTTCTTC. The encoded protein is CASSPLAGGYNEQFF.

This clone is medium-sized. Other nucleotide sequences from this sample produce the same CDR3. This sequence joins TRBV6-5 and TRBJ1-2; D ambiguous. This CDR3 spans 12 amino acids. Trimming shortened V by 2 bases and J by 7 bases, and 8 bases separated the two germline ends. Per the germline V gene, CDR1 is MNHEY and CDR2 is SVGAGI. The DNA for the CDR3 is TGTGCCAGCAGTTACGTAGGCGGTGGCTACACCTTC. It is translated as CASSYVGGGYTF.

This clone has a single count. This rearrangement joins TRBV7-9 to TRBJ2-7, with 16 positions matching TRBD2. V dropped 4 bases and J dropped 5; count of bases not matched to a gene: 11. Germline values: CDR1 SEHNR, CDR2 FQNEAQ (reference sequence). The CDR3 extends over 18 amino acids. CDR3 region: CASSSDGTSGGAPHEQYF. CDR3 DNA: TGTGCCAGCAGCTCCGACGGGACTAGCGGGGGGGCTCCCCACGAGCAGTACTTC. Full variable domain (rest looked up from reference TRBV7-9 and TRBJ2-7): DTGVSQNPRHKITKRGQNVTFRCDPISEHNRLYWYRQTLGQGPEFLTYFQNEAQLEKSRLLSDRFSAERPKGSFSTLEIQRTEQGDSAMYLCASSSDGTSGGAPHEQYFGPGTRLTVT.

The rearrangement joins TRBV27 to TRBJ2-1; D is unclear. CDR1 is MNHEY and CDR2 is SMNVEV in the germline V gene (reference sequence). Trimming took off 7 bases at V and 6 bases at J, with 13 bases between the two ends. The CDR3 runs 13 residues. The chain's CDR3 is CASTSGLVNEQFF. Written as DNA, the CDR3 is TGTGCCAGCACCTCCGGGCTGGTCAATGAGCAGTTCTTC.

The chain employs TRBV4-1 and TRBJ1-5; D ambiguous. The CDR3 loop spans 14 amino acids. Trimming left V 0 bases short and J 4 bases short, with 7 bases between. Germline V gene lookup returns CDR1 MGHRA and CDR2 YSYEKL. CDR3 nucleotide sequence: TGCGCCAGCAGCCAAGAGACTGGAAATCAGCCCCAGCATTTT. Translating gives CASSQETGNQPQHF.

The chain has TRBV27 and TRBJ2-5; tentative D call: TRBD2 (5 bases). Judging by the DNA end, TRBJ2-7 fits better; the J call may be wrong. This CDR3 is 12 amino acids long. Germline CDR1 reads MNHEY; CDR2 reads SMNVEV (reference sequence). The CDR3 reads CASTDRSGEQYF. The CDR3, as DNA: TGTGCCAGCACAGACCGGAGCGGCGAGCAGTACTTC.

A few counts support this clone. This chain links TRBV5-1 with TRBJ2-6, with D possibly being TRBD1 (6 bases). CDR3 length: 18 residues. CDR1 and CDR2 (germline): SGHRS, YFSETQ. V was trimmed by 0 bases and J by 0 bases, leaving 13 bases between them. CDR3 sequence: CASSLEGGPISGANVLTF. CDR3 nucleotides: TGCGCCAGCAGCTTGGAAGGGGGACCGATCTCTGGGGCCAACGTCCTGACTTTC.

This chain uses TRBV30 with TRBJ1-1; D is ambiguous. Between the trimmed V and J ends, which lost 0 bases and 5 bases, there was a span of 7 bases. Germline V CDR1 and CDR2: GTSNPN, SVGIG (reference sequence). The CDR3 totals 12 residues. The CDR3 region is CAWSVRLTEAFF. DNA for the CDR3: TGTGCCTGGAGTGTAAGGCTGACTGAAGCTTTCTTT.

This CDR3 is CASSYGGTNTEAFF. In DNA form, the CDR3 reads TGCGCCAGCAGCTATGGGGGCACGAACACTGAAGCTTTCTTT. This chain links TRBV5-1 with TRBJ1-1; tentatively, D is TRBD1 (6 bases). Germline CDR1 reads SGHRS; CDR2 reads YFSETQ. Trimming took 3 bases from V and 1 from J, leaving 10 bases between them. This CDR3 contains 14 residues.

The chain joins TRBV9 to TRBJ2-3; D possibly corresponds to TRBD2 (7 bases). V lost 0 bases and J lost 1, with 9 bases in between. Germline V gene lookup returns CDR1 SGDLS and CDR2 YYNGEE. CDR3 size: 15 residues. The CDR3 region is CASSVDGGRTDTQYF. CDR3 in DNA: TGTGCCAGCAGCGTAGACGGGGGGCGCACAGATACGCAGTATTTT.

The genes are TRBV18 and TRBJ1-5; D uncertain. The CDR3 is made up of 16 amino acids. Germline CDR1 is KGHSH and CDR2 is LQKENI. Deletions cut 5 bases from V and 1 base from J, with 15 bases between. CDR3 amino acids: CASSSGVSLSNQPQHF. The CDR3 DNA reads TGTGCCAGCTCAAGTGGGGTGTCTCTAAGCAATCAGCCCCAGCATTTT.

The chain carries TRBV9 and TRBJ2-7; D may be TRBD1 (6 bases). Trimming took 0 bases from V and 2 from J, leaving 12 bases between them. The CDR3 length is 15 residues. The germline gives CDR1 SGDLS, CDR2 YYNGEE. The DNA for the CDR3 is TGTGCCAGCAGCGTAGGTCCACAGGGCACCTACGAGCAGTACTTC. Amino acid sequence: CASSVGPQGTYEQYF.

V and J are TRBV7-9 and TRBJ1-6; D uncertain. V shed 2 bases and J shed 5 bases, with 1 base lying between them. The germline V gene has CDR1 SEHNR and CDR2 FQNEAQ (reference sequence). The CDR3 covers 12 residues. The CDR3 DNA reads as TGTGCCAGCAGCTTAAATAATTCACCCCTCCACTTT. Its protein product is CASSLNNSPLHF.